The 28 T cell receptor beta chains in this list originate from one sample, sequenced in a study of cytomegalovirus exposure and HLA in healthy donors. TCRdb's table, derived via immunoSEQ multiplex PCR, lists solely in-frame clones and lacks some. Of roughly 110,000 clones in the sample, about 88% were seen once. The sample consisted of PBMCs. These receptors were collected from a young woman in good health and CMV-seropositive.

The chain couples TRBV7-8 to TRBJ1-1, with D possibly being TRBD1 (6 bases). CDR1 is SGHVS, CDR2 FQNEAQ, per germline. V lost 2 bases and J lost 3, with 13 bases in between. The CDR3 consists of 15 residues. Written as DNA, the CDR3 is TGTGCCAGCAGCTTATTTGGACAGCGATACACTGAAGCTTTCTTT. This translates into CASSLFGQRYTEAFF.

DNA for the CDR3: TGTGCCAGCAGAGCTAGTTTTGTTGTCGGGGAGACCCAGTACTTC. Translated, it gives CASRASFVVGETQYF. The chain employs TRBV27 and TRBJ2-5, with no clear D. V lost 6 bases, J lost 5 bases, and 19 bases lay in between. Germline lookup yields CDR1 MNHEY and CDR2 SMNVEV (reference sequence). The CDR3 spans 15 residues.

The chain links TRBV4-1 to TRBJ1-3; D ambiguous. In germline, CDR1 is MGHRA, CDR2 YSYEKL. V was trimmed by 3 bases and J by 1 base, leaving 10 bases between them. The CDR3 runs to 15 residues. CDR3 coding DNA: TGCGCCAGCAGCCAGAGCCTGGTGTCTGGAAACACCATATATTTT. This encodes CASSQSLVSGNTIYF.

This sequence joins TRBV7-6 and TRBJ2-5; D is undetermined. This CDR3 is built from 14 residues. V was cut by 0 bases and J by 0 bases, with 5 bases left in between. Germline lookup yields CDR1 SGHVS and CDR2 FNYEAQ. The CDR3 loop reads CASSLAANQETQYF. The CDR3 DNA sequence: TGTGCCAGCAGCTTAGCGGCAAACCAAGAGACCCAGTACTTC.

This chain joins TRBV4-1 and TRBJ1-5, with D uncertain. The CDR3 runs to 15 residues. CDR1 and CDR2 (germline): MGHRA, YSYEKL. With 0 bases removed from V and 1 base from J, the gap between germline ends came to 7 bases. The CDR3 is CASSQDEGSNQPQHF. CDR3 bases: TGCGCCAGCAGCCAAGATGAGGGAAGCAATCAGCCCCAGCATTTT.

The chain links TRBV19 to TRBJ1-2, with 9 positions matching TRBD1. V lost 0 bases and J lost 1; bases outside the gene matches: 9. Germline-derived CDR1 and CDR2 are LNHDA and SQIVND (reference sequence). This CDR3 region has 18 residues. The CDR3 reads CASSIDVPGQGLNYGYTF. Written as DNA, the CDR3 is TGTGCCAGTAGTATAGATGTGCCGGGACAGGGTCTTAACTATGGCTACACCTTC.

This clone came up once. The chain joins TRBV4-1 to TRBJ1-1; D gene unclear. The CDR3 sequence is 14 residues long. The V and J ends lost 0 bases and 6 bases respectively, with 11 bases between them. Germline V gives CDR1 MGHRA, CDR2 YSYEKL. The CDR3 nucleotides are TGCGCCAGCAGCCAAGAAGGTGGAGCCGCTGAAGCTTTCTTT. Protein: CASSQEGGAAEAFF.

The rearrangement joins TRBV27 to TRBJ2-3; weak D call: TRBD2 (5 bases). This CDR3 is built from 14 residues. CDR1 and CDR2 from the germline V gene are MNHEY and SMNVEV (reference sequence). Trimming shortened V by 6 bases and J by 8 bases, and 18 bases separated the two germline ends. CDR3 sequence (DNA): TGTGCCAGCAGCGCTAGCCAGAGCGATGGTACGCAGTATTTT. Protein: CASSASQSDGTQYF.

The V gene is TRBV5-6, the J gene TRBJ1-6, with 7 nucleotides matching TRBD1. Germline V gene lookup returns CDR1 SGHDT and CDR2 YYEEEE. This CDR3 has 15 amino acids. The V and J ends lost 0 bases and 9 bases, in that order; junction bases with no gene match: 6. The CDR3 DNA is TGTGCCAGCAGCTTGGACAGGGGTGTTGGTTCACCCCTCCACTTT. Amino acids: CASSLDRGVGSPLHF.

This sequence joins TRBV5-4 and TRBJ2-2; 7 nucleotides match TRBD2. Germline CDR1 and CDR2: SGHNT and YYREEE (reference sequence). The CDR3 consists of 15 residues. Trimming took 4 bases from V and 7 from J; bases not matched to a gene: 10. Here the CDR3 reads CASSLSGEWGGELFF. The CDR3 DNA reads TGTGCCAGCAGCCTGAGCGGGGAATGGGGCGGGGAGCTGTTTTTT. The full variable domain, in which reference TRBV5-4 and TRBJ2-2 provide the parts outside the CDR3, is ETGVTQSPTHLIKTRGQQVTLRCSSQSGHNTVSWYQQALGQGPQFIFQYYREEENGRGNFPPRFSGLQFPNYSSELNVNALELDDSALYLCASSLSGEWGGELFFGEGSRLTVL.

The CDR3 sequence is CASRGTGVTGELFF. The CDR3 bases are TGTGCCAGTAGGGGGACAGGGGTAACCGGGGAGCTGTTTTTT. V gene TRBV19 combines with J gene TRBJ2-2; the match to TRBD1 covers 10 bases. The CDR3 is 14 amino acids. The junction had 3 bases not matched to a gene; V was cut back by 6 bases and J by 5 bases. Germline V gives CDR1 LNHDA, CDR2 SQIVND (reference sequence).

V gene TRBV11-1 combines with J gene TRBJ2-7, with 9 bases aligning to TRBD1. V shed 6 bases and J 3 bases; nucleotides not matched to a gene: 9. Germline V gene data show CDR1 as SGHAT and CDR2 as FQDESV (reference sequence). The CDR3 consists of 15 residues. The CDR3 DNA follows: TGTGCCAGCAGTGGGGTTACAGGGGGCAACTACGAGCAGTACTTC. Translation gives CASSGVTGGNYEQYF.

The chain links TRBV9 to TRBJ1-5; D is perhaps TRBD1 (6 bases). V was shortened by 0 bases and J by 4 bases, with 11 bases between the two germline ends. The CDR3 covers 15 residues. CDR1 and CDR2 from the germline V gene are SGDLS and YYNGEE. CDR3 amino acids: CASSVEGGWNQPQHF. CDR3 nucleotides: TGTGCCAGCAGCGTAGAGGGGGGGTGGAATCAGCCCCAGCATTTT.

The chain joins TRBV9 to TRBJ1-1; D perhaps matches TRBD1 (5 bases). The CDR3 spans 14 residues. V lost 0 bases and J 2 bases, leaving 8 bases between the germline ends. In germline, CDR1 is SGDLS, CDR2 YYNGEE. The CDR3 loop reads CASSVDQGNTEAFF. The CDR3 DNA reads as TGTGCCAGCAGCGTAGATCAGGGAAACACTGAAGCTTTCTTT.

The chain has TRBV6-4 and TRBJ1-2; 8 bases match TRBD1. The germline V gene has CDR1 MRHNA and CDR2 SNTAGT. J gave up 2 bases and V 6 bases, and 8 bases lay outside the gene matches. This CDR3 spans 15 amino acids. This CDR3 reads CASRPSQGANYGYTF. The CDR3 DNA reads TGTGCCAGCAGGCCTTCTCAGGGGGCCAACTATGGCTACACCTTC.

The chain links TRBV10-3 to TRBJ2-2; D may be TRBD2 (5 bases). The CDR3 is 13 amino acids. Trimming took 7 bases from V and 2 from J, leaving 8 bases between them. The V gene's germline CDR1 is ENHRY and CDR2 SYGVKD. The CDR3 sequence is CAITGSNTGELFF. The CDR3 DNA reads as TGTGCCATCACTGGGAGCAACACCGGGGAGCTGTTTTTT.

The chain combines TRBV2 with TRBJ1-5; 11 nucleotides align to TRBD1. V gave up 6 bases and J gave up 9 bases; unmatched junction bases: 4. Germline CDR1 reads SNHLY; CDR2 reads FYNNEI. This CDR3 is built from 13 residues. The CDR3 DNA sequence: TGTGCCAGCAGCGGACAGGGGGCCAGGCCCCAGCATTTT. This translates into CASSGQGARPQHF. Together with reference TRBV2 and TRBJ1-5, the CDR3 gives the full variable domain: EPEVTQTPSHQVTQMGQEVILRCVPISNHLYFYWYRQILGQKVEFLVSFYNNEISEKSEIFDDQFSVERPDGSNFTLKIRSTKLEDSAMYFCASSGQGARPQHFGDGTRLSIL.

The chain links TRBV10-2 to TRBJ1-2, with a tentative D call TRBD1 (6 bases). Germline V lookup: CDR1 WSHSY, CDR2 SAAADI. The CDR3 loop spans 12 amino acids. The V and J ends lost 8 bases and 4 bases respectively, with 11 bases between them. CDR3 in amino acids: CASGDRPYGYTF. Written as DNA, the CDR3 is TGCGCCAGCGGAGACAGGCCCTATGGCTACACCTTC.

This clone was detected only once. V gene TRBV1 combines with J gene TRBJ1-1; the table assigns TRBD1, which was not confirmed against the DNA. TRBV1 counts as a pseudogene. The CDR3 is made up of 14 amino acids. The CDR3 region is CTSSHTVVLAEAFF. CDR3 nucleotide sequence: TGCACCAGCAGCCATACAGTTGTTCTTGCTGAAGCTTTCTTT.

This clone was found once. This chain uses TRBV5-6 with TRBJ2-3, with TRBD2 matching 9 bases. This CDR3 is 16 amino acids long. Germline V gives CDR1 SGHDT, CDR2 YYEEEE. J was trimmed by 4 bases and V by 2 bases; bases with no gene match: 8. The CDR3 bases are TGTGCCAGCAGCTTACTAGCGGGCGGCCGGGCAGATACGCAGTATTTT. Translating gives CASSLLAGGRADTQYF.

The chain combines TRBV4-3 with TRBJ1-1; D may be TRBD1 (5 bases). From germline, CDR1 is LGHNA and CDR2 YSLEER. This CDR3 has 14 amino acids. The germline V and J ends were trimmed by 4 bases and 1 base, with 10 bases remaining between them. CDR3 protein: CASSRTPRNTEAFF. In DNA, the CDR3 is TGCGCCAGCAGCCGGACACCAAGGAACACTGAAGCTTTCTTT.

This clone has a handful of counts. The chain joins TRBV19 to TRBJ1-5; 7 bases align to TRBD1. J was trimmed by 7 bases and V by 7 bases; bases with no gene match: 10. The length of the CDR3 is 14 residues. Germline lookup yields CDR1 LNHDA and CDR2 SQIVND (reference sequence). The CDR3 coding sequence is TGTGCCAGTACCCTACAGGGGTTAAGGCAGCCCCAGCATTTT. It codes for CASTLQGLRQPQHF.

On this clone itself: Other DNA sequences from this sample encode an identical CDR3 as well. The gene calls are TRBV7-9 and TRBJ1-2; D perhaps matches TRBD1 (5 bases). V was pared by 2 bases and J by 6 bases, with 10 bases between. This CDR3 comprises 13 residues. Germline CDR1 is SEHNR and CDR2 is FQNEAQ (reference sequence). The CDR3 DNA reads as TGTGCCAGCAGCTTATCCGGGGGTGATGGCTACACCTTC. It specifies CASSLSGGDGYTF.

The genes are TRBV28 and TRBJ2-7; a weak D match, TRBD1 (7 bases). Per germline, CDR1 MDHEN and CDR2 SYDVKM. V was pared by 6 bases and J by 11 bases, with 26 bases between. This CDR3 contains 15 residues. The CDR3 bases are TGTGCCAGCAGGAGGGGGCCGGGGGCCTCCCCATGGGAGTACGTC. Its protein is CASRRGPGASPWEYV.

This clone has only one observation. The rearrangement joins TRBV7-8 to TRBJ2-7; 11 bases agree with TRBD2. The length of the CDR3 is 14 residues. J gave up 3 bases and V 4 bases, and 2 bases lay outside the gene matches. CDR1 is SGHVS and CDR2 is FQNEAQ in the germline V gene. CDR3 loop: CASSSLAGGYEQYF. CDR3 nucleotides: TGTGCCAGCAGCTCTCTAGCGGGGGGCTACGAGCAGTACTTC.

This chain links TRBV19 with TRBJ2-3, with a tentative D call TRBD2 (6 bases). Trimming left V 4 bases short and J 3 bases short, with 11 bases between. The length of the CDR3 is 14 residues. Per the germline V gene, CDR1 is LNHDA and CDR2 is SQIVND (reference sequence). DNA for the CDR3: TGTGCCAGTAGTACCCGGGAGATAACAGATACGCAGTATTTT. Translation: CASSTREITDTQYF.

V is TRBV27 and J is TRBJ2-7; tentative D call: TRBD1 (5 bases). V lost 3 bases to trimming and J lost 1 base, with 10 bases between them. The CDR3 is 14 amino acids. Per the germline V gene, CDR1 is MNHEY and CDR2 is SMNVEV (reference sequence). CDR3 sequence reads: CASSFKGWSYEQYF. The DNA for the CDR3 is TGTGCCAGCAGTTTCAAGGGGTGGTCCTACGAGCAGTACTTC.

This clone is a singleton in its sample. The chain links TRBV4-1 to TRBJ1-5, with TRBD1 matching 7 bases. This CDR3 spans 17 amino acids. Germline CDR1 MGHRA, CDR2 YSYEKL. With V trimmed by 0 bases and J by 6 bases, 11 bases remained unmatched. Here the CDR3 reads CASSQERITGAGQPQHF. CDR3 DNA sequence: TGCGCCAGCAGCCAAGAGAGAATAACAGGGGCAGGTCAGCCCCAGCATTTT.